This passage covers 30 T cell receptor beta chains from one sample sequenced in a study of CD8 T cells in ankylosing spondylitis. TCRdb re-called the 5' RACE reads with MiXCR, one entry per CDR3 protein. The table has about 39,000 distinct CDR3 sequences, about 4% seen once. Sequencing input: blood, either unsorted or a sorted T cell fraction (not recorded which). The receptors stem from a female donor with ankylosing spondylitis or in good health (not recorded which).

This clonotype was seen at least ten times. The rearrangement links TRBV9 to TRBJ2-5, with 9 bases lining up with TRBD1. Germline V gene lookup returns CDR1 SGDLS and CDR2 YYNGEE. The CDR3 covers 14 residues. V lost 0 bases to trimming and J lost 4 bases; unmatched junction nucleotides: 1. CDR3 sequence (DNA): TGTGCCAGCAGCGTAGAGACAGGGGGAGAGACCCAGTACTTC. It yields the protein CASSVETGGETQYF.

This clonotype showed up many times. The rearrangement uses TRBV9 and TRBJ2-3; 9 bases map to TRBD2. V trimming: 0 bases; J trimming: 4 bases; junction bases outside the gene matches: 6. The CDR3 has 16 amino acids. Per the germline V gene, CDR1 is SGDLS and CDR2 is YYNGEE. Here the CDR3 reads CASSVGGGAAADTQYF. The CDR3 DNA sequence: TGTGCCAGCAGCGTAGGCGGGGGGGCCGCCGCAGATACGCAGTATTTT.

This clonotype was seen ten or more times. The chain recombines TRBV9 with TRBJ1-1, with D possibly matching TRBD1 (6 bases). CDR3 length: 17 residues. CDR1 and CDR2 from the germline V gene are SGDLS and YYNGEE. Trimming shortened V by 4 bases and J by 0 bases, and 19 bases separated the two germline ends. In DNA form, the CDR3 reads TGTGCCAGCAGCCTGGGGGGGCAGGGTGGAATGAACACTGAAGCTTTCTTT. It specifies CASSLGGQGGMNTEAFF.

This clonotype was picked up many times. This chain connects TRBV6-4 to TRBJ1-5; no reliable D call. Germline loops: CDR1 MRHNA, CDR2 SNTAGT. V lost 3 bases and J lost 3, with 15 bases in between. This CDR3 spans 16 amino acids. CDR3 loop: CASSDLGLRINQPQHF. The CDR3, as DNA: TGTGCCAGCAGTGATCTGGGGTTAAGAATCAATCAGCCCCAGCATTTT.

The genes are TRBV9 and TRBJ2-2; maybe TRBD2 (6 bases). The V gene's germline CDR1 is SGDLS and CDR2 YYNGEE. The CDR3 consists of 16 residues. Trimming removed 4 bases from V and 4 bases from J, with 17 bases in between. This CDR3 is CASSSRRALGTGELFF. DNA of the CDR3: TGTGCCAGCAGCTCGAGGAGGGCATTAGGCACCGGGGAGCTGTTTTTT.

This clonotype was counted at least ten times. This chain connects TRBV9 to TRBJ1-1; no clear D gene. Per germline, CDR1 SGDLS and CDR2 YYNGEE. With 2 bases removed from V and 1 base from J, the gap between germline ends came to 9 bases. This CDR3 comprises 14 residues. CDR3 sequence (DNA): TGTGCCAGCAGCGTCTCTGGGTGGAACACTGAAGCTTTCTTT. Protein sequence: CASSVSGWNTEAFF.

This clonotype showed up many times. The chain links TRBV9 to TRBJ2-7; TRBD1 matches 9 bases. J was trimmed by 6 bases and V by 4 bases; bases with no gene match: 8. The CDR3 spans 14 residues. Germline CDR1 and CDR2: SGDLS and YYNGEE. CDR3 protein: CASSLTGQGSEQYF. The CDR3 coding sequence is TGTGCCAGCAGCCTCACGGGACAGGGTAGCGAGCAGTACTTC.

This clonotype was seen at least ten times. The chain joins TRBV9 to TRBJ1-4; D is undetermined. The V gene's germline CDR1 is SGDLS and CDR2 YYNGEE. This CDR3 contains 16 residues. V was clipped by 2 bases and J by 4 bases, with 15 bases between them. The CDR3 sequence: CASSVGGLTSNEKLFF. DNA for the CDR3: TGTGCCAGCAGCGTTGGAGGGCTGACAAGTAATGAAAAACTGTTTTTT.

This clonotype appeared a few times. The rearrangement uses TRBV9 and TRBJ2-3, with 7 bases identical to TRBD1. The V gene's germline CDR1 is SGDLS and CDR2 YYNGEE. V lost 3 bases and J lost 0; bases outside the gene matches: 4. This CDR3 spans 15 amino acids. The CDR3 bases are TGTGCCAGCAGCGGGGGACAGCCTAGCACAGATACGCAGTATTTT. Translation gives CASSGGQPSTDTQYF.

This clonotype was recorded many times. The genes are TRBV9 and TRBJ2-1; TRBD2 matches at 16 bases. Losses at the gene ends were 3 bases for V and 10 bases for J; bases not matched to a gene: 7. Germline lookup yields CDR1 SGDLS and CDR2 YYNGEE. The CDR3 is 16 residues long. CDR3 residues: CASSGGTSGGAGEQFF. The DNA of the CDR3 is TGTGCCAGCAGCGGAGGGACTAGCGGGGGGGCGGGGGAGCAGTTCTTC.

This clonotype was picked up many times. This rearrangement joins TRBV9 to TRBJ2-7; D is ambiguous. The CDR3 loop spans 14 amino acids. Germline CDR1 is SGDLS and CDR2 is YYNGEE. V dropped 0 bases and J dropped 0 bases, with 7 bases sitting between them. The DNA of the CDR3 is TGTGCCAGCAGCGTAGGTGAACTCTCCTACGAGCAGTACTTC. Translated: CASSVGELSYEQYF.

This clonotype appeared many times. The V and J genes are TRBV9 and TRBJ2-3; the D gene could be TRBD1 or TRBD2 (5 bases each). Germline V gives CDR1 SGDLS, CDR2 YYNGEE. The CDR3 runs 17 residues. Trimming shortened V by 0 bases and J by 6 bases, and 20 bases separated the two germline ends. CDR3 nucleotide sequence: TGTGCCAGCAGCGTAGAGGGGTCTACCCGGGGCATGGATACGCAGTATTTT. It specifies CASSVEGSTRGMDTQYF.

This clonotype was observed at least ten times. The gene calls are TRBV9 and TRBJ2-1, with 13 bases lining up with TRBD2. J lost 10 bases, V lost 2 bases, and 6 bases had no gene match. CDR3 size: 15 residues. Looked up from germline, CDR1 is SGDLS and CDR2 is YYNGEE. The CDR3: CASSVTSGGAGEQFF. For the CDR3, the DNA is TGTGCCAGCAGCGTCACTAGCGGGGGGGCCGGGGAGCAGTTCTTC.

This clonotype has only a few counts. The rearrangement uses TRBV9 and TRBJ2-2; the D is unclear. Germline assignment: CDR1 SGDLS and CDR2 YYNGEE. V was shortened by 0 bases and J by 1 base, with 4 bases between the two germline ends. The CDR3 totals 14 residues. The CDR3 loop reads CASSVALNTGELFF. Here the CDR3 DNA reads TGTGCCAGCAGCGTAGCACTGAACACCGGGGAGCTGTTTTTT. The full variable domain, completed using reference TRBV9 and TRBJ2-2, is DSGVTQTPKHLITATGQRVTLRCSPRSGDLSVYWYQQSLDQGLQFLIQYYNGEERAKGNILERFSAQQFPDLHSELNLSSLELGDSALYFCASSVALNTGELFFGEGSRLTVL.

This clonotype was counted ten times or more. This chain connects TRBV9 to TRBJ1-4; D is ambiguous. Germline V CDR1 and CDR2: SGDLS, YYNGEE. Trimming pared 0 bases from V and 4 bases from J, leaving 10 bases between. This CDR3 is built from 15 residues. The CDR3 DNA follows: TGTGCCAGCAGCGTAGGCACATCCCTTAATGAAAAACTGTTTTTT. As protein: CASSVGTSLNEKLFF.

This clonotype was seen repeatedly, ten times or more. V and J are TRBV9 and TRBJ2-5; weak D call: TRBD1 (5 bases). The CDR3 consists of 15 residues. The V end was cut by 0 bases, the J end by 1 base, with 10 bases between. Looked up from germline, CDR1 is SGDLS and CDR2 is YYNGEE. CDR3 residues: CASSVEAGLQETQYF. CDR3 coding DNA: TGTGCCAGCAGCGTAGAAGCAGGGCTCCAAGAGACCCAGTACTTC.

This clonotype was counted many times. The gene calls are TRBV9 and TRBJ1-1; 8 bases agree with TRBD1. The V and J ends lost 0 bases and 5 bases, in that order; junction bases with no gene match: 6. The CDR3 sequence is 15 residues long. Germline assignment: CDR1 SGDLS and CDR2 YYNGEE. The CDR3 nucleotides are TGTGCCAGCAGCGTAGTGGCCAGGGGGCGTACTGAAGCTTTCTTT. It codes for CASSVVARGRTEAFF.

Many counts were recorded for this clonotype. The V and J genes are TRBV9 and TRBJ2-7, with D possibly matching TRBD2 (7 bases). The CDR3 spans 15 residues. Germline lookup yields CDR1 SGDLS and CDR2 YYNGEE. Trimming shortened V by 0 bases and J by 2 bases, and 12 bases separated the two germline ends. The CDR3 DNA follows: TGTGCCAGCAGCGTAGCATGGCGGGGGCCCTACGAGCAGTACTTC. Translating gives CASSVAWRGPYEQYF. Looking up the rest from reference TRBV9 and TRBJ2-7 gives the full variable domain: DSGVTQTPKHLITATGQRVTLRCSPRSGDLSVYWYQQSLDQGLQFLIQYYNGEERAKGNILERFSAQQFPDLHSELNLSSLELGDSALYFCASSVAWRGPYEQYFGPGTRLTVT.

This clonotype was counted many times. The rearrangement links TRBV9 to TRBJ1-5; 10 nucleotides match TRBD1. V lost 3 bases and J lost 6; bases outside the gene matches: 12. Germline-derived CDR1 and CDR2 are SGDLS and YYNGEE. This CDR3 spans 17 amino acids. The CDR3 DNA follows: TGTGCCAGCAGCGAGACAGGGGGCAACCCCCTCGGTCAGCCCCAGCATTTT. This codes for CASSETGGNPLGQPQHF. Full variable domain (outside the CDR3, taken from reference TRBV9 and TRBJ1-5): DSGVTQTPKHLITATGQRVTLRCSPRSGDLSVYWYQQSLDQGLQFLIQYYNGEERAKGNILERFSAQQFPDLHSELNLSSLELGDSALYFCASSETGGNPLGQPQHFGDGTRLSIL.

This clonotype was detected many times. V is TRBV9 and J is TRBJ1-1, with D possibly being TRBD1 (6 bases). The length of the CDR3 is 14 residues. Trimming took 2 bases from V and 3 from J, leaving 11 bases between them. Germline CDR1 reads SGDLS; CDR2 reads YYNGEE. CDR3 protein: CASSVGGRDTEAFF. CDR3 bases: TGTGCCAGCAGCGTTGGGGGGCGCGACACTGAAGCTTTCTTT.

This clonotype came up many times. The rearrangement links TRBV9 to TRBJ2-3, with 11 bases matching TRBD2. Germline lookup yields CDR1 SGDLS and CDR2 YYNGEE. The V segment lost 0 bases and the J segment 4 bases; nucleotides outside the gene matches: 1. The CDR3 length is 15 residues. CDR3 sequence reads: CASSVVAGGPDTQYF. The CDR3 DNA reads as TGTGCCAGCAGCGTAGTAGCGGGGGGGCCAGATACGCAGTATTTT.

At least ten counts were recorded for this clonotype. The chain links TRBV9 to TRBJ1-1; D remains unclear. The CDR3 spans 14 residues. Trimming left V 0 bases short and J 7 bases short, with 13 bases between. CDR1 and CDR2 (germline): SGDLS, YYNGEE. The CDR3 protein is CASSVEVADHEAFF. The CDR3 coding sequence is TGTGCCAGCAGCGTAGAAGTGGCCGACCATGAAGCTTTCTTT.

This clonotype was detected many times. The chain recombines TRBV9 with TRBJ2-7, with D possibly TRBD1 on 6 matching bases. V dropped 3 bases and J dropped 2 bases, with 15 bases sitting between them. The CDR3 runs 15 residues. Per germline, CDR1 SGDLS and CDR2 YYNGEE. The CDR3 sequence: CASSASRGLAYEQYF. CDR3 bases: TGTGCCAGCAGCGCATCCAGGGGTCTAGCCTACGAGCAGTACTTC.

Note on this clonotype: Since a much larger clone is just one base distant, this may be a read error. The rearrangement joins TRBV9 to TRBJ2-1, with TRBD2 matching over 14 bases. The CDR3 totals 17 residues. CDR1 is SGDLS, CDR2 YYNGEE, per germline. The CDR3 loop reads CVSSGTSGGSSYNEQFF. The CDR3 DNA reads TGTGTCAGCAGCGGGACTAGCGGGGGAAGTTCCTACAATGAGCAGTTCTTC.

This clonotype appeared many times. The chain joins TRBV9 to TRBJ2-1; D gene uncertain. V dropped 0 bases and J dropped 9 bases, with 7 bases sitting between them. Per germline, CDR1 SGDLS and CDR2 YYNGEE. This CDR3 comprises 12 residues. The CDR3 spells CASSVGPSEQFF. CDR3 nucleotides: TGTGCCAGCAGCGTAGGTCCCAGTGAGCAGTTCTTC.

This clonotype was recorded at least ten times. CDR3 sequence reads: CASSPRADNEKLFF. The CDR3 coding sequence is TGTGCCAGCAGCCCCCGGGCGGATAATGAAAAACTGTTTTTT. This chain joins TRBV9 and TRBJ1-4; D not certain. V was shortened by 4 bases and J by 4 bases, with 11 bases between the two germline ends. Per germline, CDR1 SGDLS and CDR2 YYNGEE. The CDR3 is made up of 14 amino acids.

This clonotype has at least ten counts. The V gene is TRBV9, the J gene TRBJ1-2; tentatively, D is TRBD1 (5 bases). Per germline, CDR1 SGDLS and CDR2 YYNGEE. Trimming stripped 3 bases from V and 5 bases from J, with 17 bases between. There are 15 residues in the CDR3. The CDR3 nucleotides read TGTGCCAGCAGCGCAACAGGAGTTGAACTTTATGGCTACACCTTC. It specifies CASSATGVELYGYTF.

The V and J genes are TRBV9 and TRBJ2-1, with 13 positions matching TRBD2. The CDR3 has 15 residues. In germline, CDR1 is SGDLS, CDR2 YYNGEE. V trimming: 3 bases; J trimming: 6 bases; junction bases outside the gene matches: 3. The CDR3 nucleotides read TGTGCCAGCAGCGCGGGACTAGCGGGGTTCAATGAGCAGTTCTTC. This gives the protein CASSAGLAGFNEQFF.

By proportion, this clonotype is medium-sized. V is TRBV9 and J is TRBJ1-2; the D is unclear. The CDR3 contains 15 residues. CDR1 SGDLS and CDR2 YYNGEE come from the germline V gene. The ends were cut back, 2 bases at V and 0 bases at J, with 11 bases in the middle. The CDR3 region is CASSVLMEANYGYTF. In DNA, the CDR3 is TGTGCCAGCAGCGTCCTTATGGAGGCTAACTATGGCTACACCTTC.

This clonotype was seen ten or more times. The CDR3 DNA is TGTGCCAGCAGCGTAGGGGACAGGGGGCCTGAATCACCCCTCCACTTT. Translating it yields CASSVGDRGPESPLHF. This chain joins TRBV9 and TRBJ1-6, with 12 bases identical to TRBD1. The V gene's germline CDR1 is SGDLS and CDR2 YYNGEE. The CDR3 covers 16 residues. Trimming took 0 bases from V and 10 from J; bases not matched to a gene: 5.